The subject of this entry is one T cell receptor beta chain. The data were taken from a study of cytomegalovirus exposure and HLA in healthy donors. This PCR relied on a set of 60 Vbeta primers and 13 Jbeta primers. Using immunoSEQ multiplex PCR, the repertoire was profiled, and TCRdb retains in-frame clones only, with some absent. The sample shows about 120,000 clones, about 68% of them seen only once. Unrecorded immune exposure was likely among donors, who were nominally healthy when sampled. The receptor was derived from a woman aged 40 to 50 in good health and CMV-seropositive. Sequencing was done on a sample of PBMCs.

This chain's CDR3 is CASRRQGAGANVLTF. DNA of the CDR3: TGTGCCAGCAGGAGACAGGGGGCCGGGGCCAACGTCCTGACTTTC. This chain connects TRBV6-5 to TRBJ2-6; 10 positions agree with TRBD1. The length of the CDR3 is 15 residues. From germline, CDR1 is MNHEY and CDR2 SVGAGI. J gave up 4 bases and V 6 bases, and 3 bases lay outside the gene matches.